This T cell receptor (beta chain) derives from a study of a mutant IDH1 vaccine in newly diagnosed glioma. Time point reported: week 35, safety follow-up. In the vaccine, a single dose held 300 ug of the mutant IDH1 20-mer peptide, along with topical imiquimod. The repertoire was sequenced with immunoSEQ multiplex PCR; TCRdb's copy has only in-frame clones and lacks some. The sample includes fewer than 35,000 clones, over 60% of them seen just once. Germline V gene data show CDR1 as SGHTA and CDR2 as FQGNSA. CDR3 length: 11 residues. Trimming pared 4 bases from V and 5 bases from J, leaving 5 bases between. A note on this clone: Its antigen is still unknown.

This TCR was recovered from a man between 50 and 59 years old with glioma. This chain joins TRBV7-2 and TRBJ2-5; either TRBD1 or TRBD2 may supply D (5 bases each). The sample in question was PBMCs, obtained from a glioma patient whose treatment included an IDH1 peptide vaccine. The CDR3 nucleotides are TGTGCCAGCAGCTGGGGGGAGACCCAGTACTTC. Amino acid sequence: CASSWGETQYF.